This is a list of T cell receptor beta chains from one sample in a study of T-cell memory formation after mild COVID-19. TCRdb independently ran MiXCR on the 5' RACE reads; one entry per CDR3 protein. The sample carries a few hundred thousand distinct CDR3 sequences, roughly 15% recorded once. Sample: PBMCs or a T cell subset sorted from them (not recorded which). Receptors were obtained from a man between 18 and 29 years old who had mild COVID-19 (a few samples of this study predate the infection). Cell type and time point are not known. Both conserved end residues are part of each CDR3. Each record gives: J gene, D gene, V gene, clone size, CDR3 protein, CDR3 DNA. A D gene is named only where the DNA matches it firmly. Clone sizes are given selectively: once, few, many, or a class where the clone is expanded.

TRBJ1-1 | NA | TRBV7-8 | NA | CASSFRLGKAEAFF | TGTGCCAGCAGCTTCCGGTTGGGAAAGGCTGAAGCTTTCTTT
TRBJ1-6 | TRBD1 | TRBV5-1 | few | CASSLGTGGSNSPLHF | TGCGCCAGCAGCTTGGGAACAGGGGGGAGTAATTCACCCCTCCACTTT
TRBJ2-2 | NA | TRBV20-1 | NA | CSARDFRWGHGELFF | TGCAGTGCTAGAGATTTCCGGTGGGGCCACGGGGAGCTGTTTTTT
TRBJ2-5 | NA | TRBV20-1 | many | CSARDGDYQETQYF | TGCAGTGCTAGAGATGGGGACTACCAAGAGACCCAGTACTTC
TRBJ2-2 | NA | TRBV12-3/TRBV12-4 | NA | CASSPLRLGIAGELFF | TGTGCCAGCAGCCCGCTCAGACTAGGCATTGCCGGGGAGCTGTTTTTT
TRBJ1-4 | NA | TRBV5-1 | NA | CASSALGEKLFF | TGCGCCAGCAGCGCCTTGGGAGAAAAACTGTTTTTT
TRBJ2-5 | NA | TRBV27 | NA | CASGLLRASQETQYF | TGTGCCAGCGGATTACTGCGGGCGAGCCAAGAGACCCAGTACTTC
TRBJ2-7 | NA | TRBV3-1 | few | CASSQDRVRAEQYF | TGTGCCAGCAGCCAAGATCGGGTTCGGGCCGAGCAGTACTTC
TRBJ2-3 | NA | TRBV7-7 | NA | CASSQRHSTDTQYF | TGTGCTAGCAGCCAGAGACACAGCACAGATACGCAGTATTTT
TRBJ2-2 | NA | TRBV7-2 | few | CASSLGFTGGELFF | TGTGCCAGCAGCTTAGGCTTTACGGGCGGGGAGCTGTTTTTT
TRBJ2-2 | TRBD2 | TRBV10-3 | few | CAISEGTTPRLNTGELFF | TGTGCCATCAGTGAAGGGACTACTCCAAGACTGAACACCGGGGAGCTGTTTTTT
TRBJ2-1 | TRBD2 | TRBV6-2/TRBV6-3 | NA | CASGLAGGRGQFF | TGTGCCAGCGGCTTAGCGGGGGGCCGGGGGCAGTTCTTC
TRBJ1-5 | NA | TRBV4-1 | few | CASSQDLRSPYQPQHF | TGCGCCAGCAGCCAAGATTTGCGCAGTCCGTATCAGCCCCAGCATTTT
TRBJ1-1 | TRBD1 | TRBV12-3/TRBV12-4 | NA | CASRGTGGWSTEAFF | TGTGCCAGCAGGGGGACAGGGGGCTGGTCCACTGAAGCTTTCTTT
TRBJ2-7 | NA | TRBV19 | NA | CASSMGRVKTYEQYF | TGTGCCAGTAGTATGGGACGGGTAAAGACCTACGAGCAGTACTTC
TRBJ1-2 | NA | TRBV6-5 | few | CASSYGQFYGYTF | TGTGCCAGCAGTTACGGACAGTTCTATGGCTACACCTTC
TRBJ2-1 | NA | TRBV29-1 | few | CSAGSVDSYNEQFF | TGCAGCGCCGGGTCGGTGGACTCCTACAATGAGCAGTTCTTC
TRBJ2-3 | NA | TRBV18 | few | CASELGVTDTQYF | TGTGCCAGCGAATTGGGGGTGACAGATACGCAGTATTTT
TRBJ1-1 | TRBD1 | TRBV5-1 | few | CASSPRGQGAYEAFF | TGCGCCAGCAGCCCTAGGGGGCAGGGAGCCTATGAAGCTTTCTTT
TRBJ1-5 | NA | TRBV4-3 | NA | CASSQDSQGLPTPQHF | TGCGCCAGCAGCCAAGATAGTCAGGGACTTCCTACGCCCCAGCATTTT
TRBJ1-5 | NA | TRBV6-5 | NA | CASRQGSDQPQHF | TGTGCCAGCAGGCAGGGGTCAGATCAGCCCCAGCATTTT
TRBJ2-2 | NA | TRBV15 | NA | CATSRVPGNTGELFF | TGTGCCACCAGCAGAGTCCCAGGGAACACCGGGGAGCTGTTTTTT
TRBJ1-5 | NA | TRBV6-5 | few | CASGRQIGGQPQHF | TGTGCCAGCGGCCGGCAGATTGGGGGCCAGCCCCAGCATTTT
TRBJ2-5 | TRBD1 | TRBV7-6 | NA | CASSLANDRGETQYF | TGTGCCAGCAGCTTAGCAAACGACAGGGGAGAGACCCAGTACTTC
TRBJ1-4 | NA | TRBV4-1 | NA | CASRGWGAEEKLFF | TGCGCCAGCAGGGGGTGGGGGGCTGAGGAAAAACTGTTTTTT
TRBJ1-5 | TRBD1 | TRBV6-2/TRBV6-3 | NA | CASTDSPGQAQPQHF | TGTGCCAGCACCGACAGCCCCGGACAGGCTCAGCCCCAGCATTTT
TRBJ2-3 | NA | TRBV12-3/TRBV12-4 | few | CASTWGVGRDTQYF | TGTGCCAGCACGTGGGGAGTAGGACGGGATACGCAGTATTTT
TRBJ2-1 | NA | TRBV30 | NA | CAFLGAAEQFF | TGTGCCTTTCTGGGGGCTGCTGAGCAGTTCTTC
TRBJ2-3 | NA | TRBV12-5 | few | CASGLVGGDTQYF | TGTGCTAGTGGTTTGGTAGGGGGAGATACGCAGTATTTT
TRBJ2-1 | NA | TRBV6-6 | NA | CASSYWGDNEQFF | TGTGCCAGCAGTTACTGGGGGGACAATGAGCAGTTCTTC
TRBJ2-1 | TRBD2 | TRBV5-1 | few | CASSPLAGGTNEQFF | TGCGCCAGCAGCCCTCTAGCGGGGGGGACAAATGAGCAGTTCTTC
TRBJ1-4 | TRBD1 | TRBV20-1 | NA | CSAAGQGLGKLFF | TGCAGTGCTGCAGGACAGGGGTTAGGAAAACTGTTTTTT
TRBJ1-6 | NA | TRBV28 | few | CASSFLSRMGADSPLHF | TGTGCCAGCAGTTTCCTCTCCAGAATGGGGGCGGATTCACCCCTCCACTTT
TRBJ2-3 | NA | TRBV9 | many | CASSVGVGTDTQYF | TGTGCCAGCAGCGTAGGAGTGGGCACAGATACGCAGTATTTT
TRBJ2-7 | TRBD2 | TRBV6-2/TRBV6-3 | NA | CASSAARTSGSYYEQYF | TGTGCCAGCAGTGCGGCCCGAACTAGCGGGAGCTACTACGAGCAGTACTTC
TRBJ2-5 | TRBD1 | TRBV29-1 | NA | CSADRGYGTQYF | TGCAGCGCTGACAGGGGCTATGGGACCCAGTACTTC
TRBJ2-2 | NA | TRBV7-9 | few | CASSLAPGHVNTGELFF | TGTGCCAGCAGCTTAGCGCCGGGACATGTGAACACCGGGGAGCTGTTTTTT
TRBJ2-5 | NA | TRBV4-1 | NA | CASSQGRGRVGETQYF | TGCGCCAGCAGCCAAGGGAGAGGAAGGGTTGGGGAGACCCAGTACTTC
TRBJ1-1 | NA | TRBV7-9 | NA | CASSRDFGTEAFF | TGTGCCAGCAGCAGGGATTTCGGGACTGAAGCTTTCTTT
TRBJ2-4 | NA | TRBV10-1 | few | CASSESRGSSIQYF | TGCGCCAGCAGTGAGTCGAGAGGAAGTTCCATTCAGTACTTC
TRBJ2-1 | NA | TRBV5-6 | few | CASSSGLNYNEQFF | TGTGCCAGCAGCTCAGGACTCAACTACAATGAGCAGTTCTTC
TRBJ1-2 | TRBD1 | TRBV2 | NA | CASSRDRGMDYGYTF | TGTGCCAGCAGTCGTGACAGGGGGATGGACTATGGCTACACCTTC
TRBJ2-2 | TRBD1 | TRBV4-3 | NA | CASSQTGGEGELFF | TGCGCCAGCAGCCAGACAGGGGGCGAAGGGGAGCTGTTTTTT
TRBJ2-5 | TRBD2 | TRBV20-1 | NA | CSARAGGRETQYF | TGCAGTGCTAGGGCGGGGGGGCGCGAGACCCAGTACTTC
TRBJ1-1 | NA | TRBV7-2 | few | CASSYLRGGTEAFF | TGTGCCAGCAGCTATCTCAGGGGTGGCACTGAAGCTTTCTTT